This paragraph reports one TCR beta chain. The data are from a study of tumor and adjacent non-tumor tissue in lung cancer. TCRbeta libraries were built with three rounds of nested PCR, modified from ARM-PCR. In TCRdb, the multiplex PCR reads were re-called with MiXCR into one record per CDR3 protein. The sample lists more than 85,000 distinct CDR3 sequences, approximately 65% occurring once. The V and J ends lost 4 bases and 14 bases respectively, with 15 bases between them. Germline-derived CDR1 and CDR2 are MNHNS and SASEGT. This CDR3 is built from 12 residues. The template was RNA from unsorted bulk tissue. Distant lung tissue was collected more than 3 cm away from the tumor edge.

The source of this sequence is a man aged 25-45 years with non-small cell lung cancer. Input material: distant non-tumor lung tissue. The chain joins TRBV6-1 to TRBJ2-1; D perhaps matches TRBD2 (5 bases). CDR3 in amino acids: CASSVVGEEEFF. As DNA, the CDR3 is TGTGCCAGCAGTGTGGTCGGGGAAGAGGAGTTCTTC.